This T cell receptor (beta chain) is drawn from a study of shared clonotypes between healthy human individuals (TCRdb year 2020). About the study as a whole: The cohort included three men and a couple of women between 18 and 49 years of age. The study deeply sequenced blood TCR repertoires of 5 or 6 healthy adults to estimate repertoire size and the extent of clonotype sharing between individuals. Different laboratories and diverse techniques were used to prepare libraries and sequence TCR repertoires, to increase sequencing depth and limit assay-specific biases. Leukapheresis yielded between about 0.85 and 10 billion PBMCs per donor. The research as a whole found: Sampling was restricted to blood, and TCR repertoires in tissues likely differ from the TCR repertoires found in blood. The small number of donors limited the genetic and exposure-history diversity represented. Pairwise subsampling led to the expectation that sequencing depth would affect the degree of clonotype sharing among donors.

Including cysteine and phenylalanine, the CDR3 has 13 amino acids. The entry retains the CDR3 DNA only, 39 bases that are in frame from base 1. Via the germline V gene (reference sequence), CDR1 is LNHDA and CDR2 SQIVND. This clone was seen just once. Its antigen remains undetermined. A junction boundary mismatches the germline segment, possibly from a read error. Donors were healthy HIV-negative adults with no recently reported acute infections or vaccinations. Every donor was a Caucasian adult residing in Nashville, Tennessee, USA. For unsorted samples, 90 million or so PBMCs were counted and genomic DNA was extracted with the QIAamp DNA Blood Mini kit. Blood was obtained by leukapheresis, after which PBMCs were separated by Ficoll-Histopaque density gradient centrifugation and cryopreserved in liquid nitrogen vapor phase. Using the deep immunoSEQ assay, multiplex PCR amplified TCR CDR3 regions from genomic DNA. For each cell subset, the extracted genomic DNA was distributed evenly across all wells of several immunoSEQ 96-well plates, and each plate served as one replicate. Each replicate PCR for unsorted PBMC received 250 to 300 ng genomic DNA, equal to around 30,000 T cell genomes. Ten immunoSEQ deep assay plates were used to sequence unsorted PBMC genomic DNA. Purified libraries were quantified with a Qubit 3.0 fluorometer, sized on a Bioanalyzer 2100, and re-quantified with the KAPA Library Quantification kit. Each immunoSEQ 96-well plate was sequenced on its own single-read 150-cycle Illumina NextSeq 550 flow cell. Per the authors' processing: Because the immunoSEQ output held only junctional sequences and lacked quality scores, the filtering could not match the filtering applied to full-length reads. Sequences were annotated with PyIR, a Python wrapper for IgBLAST v1.9, using IMGT germline references to assign V/J genes and CDR3. Reads were removed for weak V/J assignments (E-value above 1e-6), missing CDR3, stop codons, out-of-frame junctions, or ambiguous translated residues. V3J clonotypes were defined by identical inferred V gene, J gene, and CDR3 amino acid sequence. To compute the percentage overlap between repertoires, the number of shared unique clonotypes was divided by the size of the smaller repertoire. Repertoire richness was assessed with RTK rarefaction, the Chao1 estimator, and Recon v2.1 estimates of unobserved clonotypes. The immuneACCESS repertoire file appears here via TCRdb, limited to in-frame rearrangements. These files lack a portion of the clones; in checked studies, under half of the deficit traces to unresolved V genes, and the cause of the others is not known. That table furnishes V, J and clone size, whereas the DNA furnished D and trimming. Within this sample are about 460,000 clones, with approximately 77% of them counted one time only. Of the sample, 12% falls within the top ten clones.

The TCR was taken from a woman aged 40 to 55 in good health. Some clones in this sample may be carry-over from other donors' samples. What was sequenced was PBMCs. Recombination connected TRBV19 to TRBJ2-3; 7 of the junction bases match TRBD1. The DNA reads as follows: TGTGCCAGTAACCCCGGGACAGTAACCGGACCTTTATTT. It encodes CASNPGTVTGPLF.